The rows below give T cell receptor beta chains drawn from one sample of a study of T-cell memory formation after mild COVID-19. TCRdb redid the calling of the 5' RACE reads with MiXCR, one entry per CDR3 protein. The repertoire holds roughly 450,000 distinct CDR3 sequences, with 15% to 20% as singletons. The sample taken for sequencing was PBMCs or a T cell subset sorted from them (not recorded which). These receptors all come from an adult woman who had mild COVID-19 (a few samples of this study predate the infection). Cell type and time point are not known. Both conserved end residues are part of each CDR3. D genes are given only for firm matches. Some rows mark clone size as missing; the rest say once, few, many or name a class of expanded clone.

size: few
V: TRBV29-1
J: TRBJ1-5
D: -
DNA: TGCAGCGTTGGGGGAAGCAATCAGCCCCAGCATTTT
CDR3: CSVGGSNQPQHF

size: -
V: TRBV7-3
J: TRBJ2-1
D: TRBD2
DNA: TGTGCCAGCAGCTTCCGACTAGCGGGAGGGGTGGATGAGCAGTTCTTC
CDR3: CASSFRLAGGVDEQFF

size: few
V: TRBV7-9
J: TRBJ2-1
D: -
DNA: TGTGCCAGCAGCTTAGTAATACAGGGCGGCAATGAGCAGTTCTTC
CDR3: CASSLVIQGGNEQFF

size: few
V: TRBV21-1
J: TRBJ2-7
D: -
DNA: TGTGCCAGCAGCAAAGCGCGACGGATTTGCTACGAGCAGTACTTC
CDR3: CASSKARRICYEQYF

size: few
V: TRBV7-9
J: TRBJ2-7
D: -
DNA: TGTGCCAGCAGCAGAGTCACCTACGAGCAGTACTTC
CDR3: CASSRVTYEQYF

size: few
V: TRBV29-1
J: TRBJ2-1
D: -
DNA: TGCAGCGTTGAAAGAGGAGGCAGGGCACACGATGAGCAGTTCTTC
CDR3: CSVERGGRAHDEQFF

size: few
V: TRBV10-3
J: TRBJ2-7
D: -
DNA: TGTGCCATCAGTGGAGAACAGAATTTTGGTAAGCAGTACTTC
CDR3: CAISGEQNFGKQYF

size: -
V: TRBV7-3
J: TRBJ2-1
D: TRBD2
DNA: TGTGCCAGCAGCTTAGGTCCACCCAGCGGGGGGGGTTGGTACAATGAGCAGTTCTTC
CDR3: CASSLGPPSGGGWYNEQFF

size: few
V: TRBV2
J: TRBJ2-4
D: -
DNA: TGTGCCAGCAGTGTGGAGGAACTAGCCAAAAACATTCAGTACTTC
CDR3: CASSVEELAKNIQYF

size: many
V: TRBV7-9
J: TRBJ2-1
D: -
DNA: TGTGCCAGCAGCTTAGTTTTGTCTTCGGGTCTTGAGCAGTTCTTC
CDR3: CASSLVLSSGLEQFF

size: few
V: TRBV14
J: TRBJ2-7
D: -
DNA: TGTGCCAGCAGCCAACTCCAGGGACAACAGGTTGCTTTC
CDR3: CASSQLQGQQVAF

size: -
V: TRBV30
J: TRBJ2-5
D: TRBD2
DNA: TGTGCCTTGATGTTGCGGGGGGGCAAGACCCAGTACTTC
CDR3: CALMLRGGKTQYF

size: few
V: TRBV5-1
J: TRBJ2-7
D: -
DNA: TGCGCCAGCAGCTTAGAAGCCTACGAGCAGTACTTC
CDR3: CASSLEAYEQYF

size: -
V: TRBV7-9
J: TRBJ1-2
D: -
DNA: TGTGCCAGCAGCTTAGTGGAGGTTGGCTATGGCTACACCTTC
CDR3: CASSLVEVGYGYTF

size: few
V: TRBV9
J: TRBJ2-1
D: TRBD2
DNA: TGTGCCAGCAGCGTAGACTTAGCGGGCCCCAATGAGCAGTTCTTC
CDR3: CASSVDLAGPNEQFF

size: -
V: TRBV25-1
J: TRBJ1-2
D: TRBD1
DNA: TGTGCCAGCAGTGAGATGGGACAGAACTATGGCTACACCTTC
CDR3: CASSEMGQNYGYTF

size: -
V: TRBV20-1
J: TRBJ1-5
D: -
DNA: TGCAGTGCTAGAGATACGGGGAACCAGCCCCAGCATTTT
CDR3: CSARDTGNQPQHF

size: few
V: TRBV24-1
J: TRBJ1-4
D: -
DNA: TGTGCCACCAGTGAAGCAGGGAATGAAAAACTGTTTTTT
CDR3: CATSEAGNEKLFF

size: large
V: TRBV9
J: TRBJ1-3
D: TRBD1
DNA: TGTGCCAGCAGCGTAGACACAGGGGGTACTGGAAACACCATATATTTT
CDR3: CASSVDTGGTGNTIYF

size: -
V: TRBV11-2
J: TRBJ2-7
D: -
DNA: TGTGCCAGCAGTCCACGAGGGGTTGGAGAGCAGTACTTC
CDR3: CASSPRGVGEQYF

size: many
V: TRBV5-1
J: TRBJ1-1
D: -
DNA: TGCGCCAGCAGCTTGGGGGCGGGTAGCCAGAACACTGAAGCTTTCTTT
CDR3: CASSLGAGSQNTEAFF

size: -
V: TRBV20-1
J: TRBJ1-6
D: -
DNA: TGCAGTGCTAGAGCCGGGGGCTCCTATAATTCACCCCTCCACTTT
CDR3: CSARAGGSYNSPLHF

size: -
V: TRBV7-9
J: TRBJ2-1
D: -
DNA: TGTGCCAGCAGCCGGCCCGGGGGAAGCGTCGCGGATGAGCAGTTCTTC
CDR3: CASSRPGGSVADEQFF

size: -
V: TRBV6-5
J: TRBJ2-1
D: -
DNA: TGTGCCAGCATCGACCCTGGGGGTGAGCAGTTCTTC
CDR3: CASIDPGGEQFF

size: -
V: TRBV12-3/TRBV12-4
J: TRBJ1-2
D: -
DNA: TGTGCCAGCAGTTTCCGGGGGTCGTACTATGGCTACACCTTC
CDR3: CASSFRGSYYGYTF

size: few
V: TRBV4-2
J: TRBJ2-7
D: -
DNA: TGTGCCAGCAGTAAGGATGGTTGGCGGGAGCAGTACTTC
CDR3: CASSKDGWREQYF

size: many
V: TRBV5-1
J: TRBJ2-1
D: TRBD2
DNA: TGCGCCAGCAGCTTGGCACTAGCGGGAGTCGGAGAGCAGTTCTTC
CDR3: CASSLALAGVGEQFF

size: -
V: TRBV7-3
J: TRBJ1-2
D: TRBD1
DNA: TGTGCCAGCAGCTTAACCCCAGGGGGTGACTATGGCTACACCTTC
CDR3: CASSLTPGGDYGYTF

size: -
V: TRBV20-1
J: TRBJ1-1
D: TRBD1
DNA: TGCAGTGCTAGAGGACAGGGGGAAGCTTTCTTT
CDR3: CSARGQGEAFF

size: -
V: TRBV7-2
J: TRBJ1-4
D: -
DNA: TGTGCCAGCAGCACTTCCGGGACTAGTTATGGTAATGAAAAACTGTTTTTT
CDR3: CASSTSGTSYGNEKLFF

size: few
V: TRBV20-1
J: TRBJ2-1
D: TRBD2
DNA: TGCAGTGCTGCGGAAACTAGCGGGAGGGGGAGATACAATGAGCAGTTCTTC
CDR3: CSAAETSGRGRYNEQFF

size: few
V: TRBV7-9
J: TRBJ2-1
D: -
DNA: TGTGCCAGCAGCTTAGCGGGGGCGGAGTGGAATGAGCAGTTCTTC
CDR3: CASSLAGAEWNEQFF

size: few
V: TRBV6-1
J: TRBJ1-3
D: -
DNA: TGTGCCAGCACCGAGCTCCCGGCGGGAAACACCATATATTTT
CDR3: CASTELPAGNTIYF

size: -
V: TRBV14
J: TRBJ1-1
D: -
DNA: TGTGCCAGCAGCCAACTCACCGGGACCATGGACACTGAAGCTTTCTTT
CDR3: CASSQLTGTMDTEAFF

size: -
V: TRBV2
J: TRBJ1-2
D: TRBD1
DNA: TGTGCCAGCAGGACTACTCGGACAGGGGAGAGTGGCTACACCTTC
CDR3: CASRTTRTGESGYTF

size: few
V: TRBV12-3/TRBV12-4
J: TRBJ2-5
D: -
DNA: TGTGCCAGCAGTTTTCGGCCCGGGGAGACCCAGTACTTC
CDR3: CASSFRPGETQYF

size: -
V: TRBV20-1
J: TRBJ2-6
D: -
DNA: TGCAGTGCTAGTCGCGGGACCAGCTCTGGGGCCAACGTCCTGACTTTC
CDR3: CSASRGTSSGANVLTF

size: few
V: TRBV7-2
J: TRBJ1-2
D: -
DNA: TGTGCCAGCAGCTTAGGACACCGAAACTATGGCTACACCTTC
CDR3: CASSLGHRNYGYTF

size: -
V: TRBV3-1
J: TRBJ2-2
D: -
DNA: TGTGCCAGCAGCCTTGAATCGAACACCGGGGAGCTGTTTTTT
CDR3: CASSLESNTGELFF

size: many
V: TRBV19
J: TRBJ1-1
D: -
DNA: TGTGCCAGTAGTCTATACGGGAACACTGAAGCTTTCTTT
CDR3: CASSLYGNTEAFF

size: -
V: TRBV5-1
J: TRBJ2-3
D: -
DNA: TGCGCCAGCAGCACCAGGACTTTGGCCGATACGCAGTATTTT
CDR3: CASSTRTLADTQYF

size: few
V: TRBV4-1
J: TRBJ2-3
D: -
DNA: TGCGCCAGCAGCCAACCACCGCGGACTGTGGTTCATACGCAGTATTTT
CDR3: CASSQPPRTVVHTQYF